This T cell receptor beta chain was profiled in a study of OX40 agonist ivuxolimab in advanced cancers. Looking at the study overall: Age averaged around 58 years (range about 20 to 80), and just over 80% were male. Partial responses were achieved by three patients, of whom one had hepatocellular carcinoma and two had cutaneous melanoma.

General study results and limits: Both CD4+ and CD8+ T cell populations in blood had undergone clonal expansion by week 6 at 0.1 to 3.0 mg/kg. Expanded clones were, on average, more numerous in CD8+ T cells than in CD4+.

Using immunoSEQ multiplex PCR, the repertoire was profiled, and TCRdb retains in-frame clones only, with some absent. The data hold roughly 100,000 clones, with about nine tenths observed a single time. To note about this clone: The antigen is undetermined.

The CDR3 covers 13 residues. Germline V gene lookup returns CDR1 SGHTA and CDR2 FQGTGA. V lost 1 base and J lost 6, with 7 bases in between. The sequence derives from an adult with an advanced solid tumor such as melanoma, head and neck, liver or kidney cancer. The sequencing here drew on CD4+ or CD8+ T cells sorted from blood, taken in a trial of the OX40 agonist ivuxolimab. V gene TRBV7-3 combines with J gene TRBJ2-1; no firm D call. The CDR3 nucleotides read TGTGCCAGCAGCTTAAGTCGTGCCAATGAGCAGTTCTTC. As protein: CASSLSRANEQFF.